One sample yielded the 8 T cell receptor beta chains listed below, sequenced in a study of T cell responses to AZD1222 COVID-19 vaccine. TCRdb keeps only in-frame clones here, not all; method: immunoSEQ multiplex PCR. This sample has 100,000 to 150,000 clones, with 90% found just once. The sequencing here drew on peripheral blood, taken on day 0 of AZD1222 vaccination. The receptor source for this set is an adult in good health.

The V gene is TRBV6-5, the J gene TRBJ1-4; TRBD1 agrees at 7 bases. The CDR3 length is 15 residues. Trimming removed 10 bases from V and 0 bases from J; junction bases left unmatched: 8. Germline assignment: CDR1 MNHEY and CDR2 SVGAGI. This CDR3 reads CATWTGASTNEKLFF. CDR3 DNA sequence: TGTGCCACGTGGACAGGCGCCTCAACTAATGAAAAACTGTTTTTT.

This chain links TRBV7-9 with TRBJ1-2; TRBD1 is a possible D gene (6 bases). Germline values: CDR1 SEHNR, CDR2 FQNEAQ (reference sequence). V was trimmed by 5 bases and J by 6 bases, leaving 13 bases between them. The CDR3 has 13 residues. CDR3 in amino acids: CASSRGRMDGYTF. For the CDR3, the DNA is TGTGCCAGCAGCAGGGGGAGGATGGATGGCTACACCTTC.

This clone was observed a handful of times. The gene calls are TRBV11-3 and TRBJ2-5; no clear D. V was pared by 5 bases and J by 9 bases, with 16 bases between. Germline CDR1 and CDR2: SGHNT and YENEEA. This CDR3 has 13 residues. The CDR3 loop reads CASSHQEDRAQYF. In nucleotides, the CDR3 is TGTGCCAGCAGCCATCAGGAAGATCGGGCCCAGTACTTC.

This clone has only one observation. This chain links TRBV6-5 with TRBJ2-7; no reliable D call. The CDR3 is made up of 13 amino acids. The germline V gene has CDR1 MNHEY and CDR2 SVGAGI. V lost 6 bases, J lost 3 bases, and 12 bases lay in between. CDR3 sequence (DNA): TGTGCCAGCAGGACGACGGACCTCTACGAGCAGTACTTC. Translation gives CASRTTDLYEQYF.

As for this clone: Compared with germline, one end of the junction differs, possibly owing to a read error. The chain employs TRBV5-1 and TRBJ2-5; the D gene is possibly TRBD2 (5 bases). This CDR3 contains 14 residues. Germline-derived CDR1 and CDR2 are SGHRS and YFSETQ. In DNA, the CDR3 is TGCGCCAGCAGTTTGGAAGGGAGTAAAGAGACCCAGTACTTC. It encodes CASSLEGSKETQYF.

The CDR3 coding sequence is TGCGCCAGCAGCCAACTCCCCGGCTCTGGAAACACCATATATTTT. This encodes CASSQLPGSGNTIYF. The V gene is TRBV4-1, the J gene TRBJ1-3; D is ambiguous. Germline CDR1 is MGHRA and CDR2 is YSYEKL. This CDR3 has 15 amino acids. Between the trimmed V and J ends, which lost 2 bases and 0 bases, there was a span of 8 bases.

The chain recombines TRBV7-2 with TRBJ2-1; 9 bases map to TRBD1. CDR1 SGHTA and CDR2 FQGNSA come from the germline V gene. V lost 4 bases, J lost 4 bases, and 5 bases stayed unmatched. CDR3 length equals 15 residues. CDR3 residues: CASSSRQGGYNEQFF. CDR3 coding DNA: TGTGCCAGCAGCTCCAGACAGGGGGGGTACAATGAGCAGTTCTTC.

V gene TRBV28 combines with J gene TRBJ1-3; 8 bases agree with TRBD1. J gave up 4 bases and V 3 bases, and 5 bases lay outside the gene matches. The CDR3 loop spans 15 amino acids. Germline CDR1 MDHEN, CDR2 SYDVKM. The CDR3 here is CASSFSDRAGNTIYF. The CDR3 nucleotides are TGTGCCAGCAGTTTTTCGGACAGGGCGGGAAACACCATATATTTT.